The source of this T cell receptor (beta chain) is a study of PD-1 blockade in classical Hodgkin lymphoma. Study conclusions and caveats: Repertoire differences have undefined causes, possibly disease activity or prior therapy. Nivolumab starters within 1 year of ASCT were excluded.

All patients experienced relapse after autologous stem cell transplantation, and brentuximab vedotin exposure was variable. Libraries were prepared by immunoSEQ multiplex PCR; TCRdb keeps only in-frame clonotypes and omits some of them. The sample lists roughly 97,000 clones; approximately 88% were seen once. The germline V and J ends were trimmed by 6 bases and 2 bases, with 9 bases remaining between them. Germline loops: CDR1 SNHLY, CDR2 FYNNEI. The CDR3 totals 13 residues. Note on this clone: Its antigen is still unknown.

This material consisted of peripheral blood mononuclear cells (PBMCs), taken at baseline. This receptor was obtained from a human donor with classical Hodgkin lymphoma. The gene calls are TRBV2 and TRBJ2-3; possible D gene TRBD1, 6 bases. DNA of the CDR3: TGTGCCAGCAGCCGGGACAACACAGATACGCAGTATTTT. This codes for CASSRDNTDTQYF.